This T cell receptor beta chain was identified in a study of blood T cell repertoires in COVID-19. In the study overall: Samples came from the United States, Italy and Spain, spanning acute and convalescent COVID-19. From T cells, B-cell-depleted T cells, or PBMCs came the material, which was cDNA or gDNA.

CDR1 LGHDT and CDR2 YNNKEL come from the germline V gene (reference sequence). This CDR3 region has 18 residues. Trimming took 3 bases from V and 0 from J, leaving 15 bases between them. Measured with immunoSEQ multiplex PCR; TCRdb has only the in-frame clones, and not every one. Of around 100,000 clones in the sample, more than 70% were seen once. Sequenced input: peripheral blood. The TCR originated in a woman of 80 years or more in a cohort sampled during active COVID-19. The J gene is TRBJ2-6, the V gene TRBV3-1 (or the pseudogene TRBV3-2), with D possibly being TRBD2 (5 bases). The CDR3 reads CASSHEGQKLSGANVLTF. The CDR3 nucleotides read TGTGCCAGCAGCCACGAGGGCCAGAAGCTCTCTGGGGCCAACGTCCTGACTTTC.